One and the same sample provided the 10 T cell receptor beta chains below, sequenced in a study of T-cell reconstitution after alpha-beta-depleted transplantation in children (dated by TCRdb to about 2016). The library was produced with PCR. Sequencing used an Illumina HiSeq 2500. TCR library preparation used molecular barcoding, with unique molecular identifiers applied to normalize quantification of the TCRbeta repertoire. The public reads were run again by TCRdb, first through fastp at Q25 and then through MiXCR, and only productive beta chains were kept. For every CDR3 protein sequence, its rows merge into one entry that carries the most common genes and DNA. For this sample the table gives approximately 640,000 distinct CDR3 sequences, of which approximately 17% were detected only once. Of the sample, 1.1% falls within the top ten clones. This material consisted of PBMCs from the stem cell graft donor, taken from the stem cell graft. All receptors come from a human donor who donated a stem cell graft to a child with acute myeloid leukemia.

J is TRBJ2-2 and V is TRBV5-1; tentatively, D is TRBD2 (5 bases). V lost 0 bases to trimming and J lost 3 bases, with 12 bases between them. The CDR3 consists of 16 residues. The germline gives CDR1 SGHRS, CDR2 YFSETQ. In DNA, the CDR3 is TGCGCCAGCAGCTTGGCCGCAGCGGTCTACACCGGGGAGCTGTTTTTT. This encodes CASSLAAAVYTGELFF. The full variable domain, with the rest looked up from reference TRBV5-1 and TRBJ2-2, is KAGVTQTPRYLIKTRGQQVTLSCSPISGHRSVSWYQQTPGQGLQFLFEYFSETQRNKGNFPGRFSGRQFSNSRSEMNVSTLELGDSALYLCASSLAAAVYTGELFFGEGSRLTVL.

In this sample, this clonotype turned up many times. This chain links TRBV29-1 with TRBJ2-6; D ambiguous. The CDR3 sequence is 12 residues long. The ends were cut back, 6 bases at V and 0 bases at J, with 3 bases in the middle. In germline, CDR1 is SQVTM, CDR2 ANQGSEA. Written as DNA, the CDR3 is TGCAGCGTCGACTCTGGGGCCAACGTCCTGACTTTC. Protein sequence: CSVDSGANVLTF.

The chain uses TRBV24-1 and TRBJ2-2; no definite D call. Germline CDR1 and CDR2: KGHDR and SFDVKD. V lost 3 bases and J 0 bases, leaving 13 bases between the germline ends. The CDR3 runs 17 residues. The CDR3 coding sequence is TGTGCCACCAGTGATGCCACCGGACGTTCGAACACCGGGGAGCTGTTTTTT. Amino acids: CATSDATGRSNTGELFF.

This clonotype has just a few counts. The J gene is TRBJ2-1, the V gene TRBV15; D remains ambiguous. This CDR3 comprises 18 residues. Looked up from germline, CDR1 is LNHNV and CDR2 is YYDKDF (reference sequence). The germline V and J ends were trimmed by 1 base and 0 bases, with 16 bases remaining between them. The CDR3, as DNA: TGTGCCACCAGCAGAGTCGGTCTAGGGTGGAGCTCCTACAATGAGCAGTTCTTC. This gives the protein CATSRVGLGWSSYNEQFF.

This sequence joins TRBV30 and TRBJ1-6, with D unclear. The CDR3 has 15 amino acids. Trimming took off 5 bases at V and 10 bases at J, with 21 bases between the two ends. Germline V CDR1 and CDR2: GTSNPN, SVGIG (reference sequence). The CDR3 loop is CAWGAGLGSKSPLHF. Here the CDR3 DNA reads TGTGCCTGGGGTGCCGGGCTGGGCTCGAAGTCACCCCTCCACTTT.

This sequence joins TRBV5-1 and TRBJ2-1; the D gene could be TRBD1 or TRBD2 (5 bases each). The V end was cut by 2 bases, the J end by 8 bases, with 23 bases between. Germline CDR1 and CDR2: SGHRS and YFSETQ. The CDR3 is 17 amino acids. The CDR3 sequence is CASSLRGQGILWDEQFF. CDR3 nucleotide sequence: TGCGCCAGCAGCTTAAGAGGGCAGGGAATTCTATGGGATGAGCAGTTCTTC.

At least ten counts were recorded for this clonotype. CDR3 DNA: TGCAGTGCTACGACGGGAGGCCAGTATAATTCACCCCTCCACTTT. The encoded protein is CSATTGGQYNSPLHF. V usage is TRBV20-1 and J usage is TRBJ1-6; no definite D call. CDR1 and CDR2 from the germline V gene are DFQATT and SNEGSKA (reference sequence). The V end lost 4 bases, the J end lost 4 bases, and 14 bases lay between the germline ends. CDR3 length equals 15 residues.

This clonotype was seen ten or more times. This chain uses TRBV20-1 with TRBJ2-3; a possible D gene is TRBD2 (5 bases). Germline V lookup: CDR1 DFQATT, CDR2 SNEGSKA (reference sequence). V was shortened by 6 bases and J by 3 bases, with 16 bases between the two germline ends. This CDR3 spans 14 amino acids. The CDR3: CSAPEVGRTDTQYF. CDR3 bases: TGCAGTGCCCCTGAGGTTGGGAGAACAGATACGCAGTATTTT.

This clonotype was seen ten or more times. The chain couples TRBV20-1 to TRBJ2-1; possibly TRBD1 for D (7 bases). CDR3 size: 15 residues. The V end lost 4 bases, the J end lost 6 bases, and 19 bases lay between the germline ends. Germline V gene data show CDR1 as DFQATT and CDR2 as SNEGSKA (reference sequence). This CDR3 reads CSAMEGDRMVNEQFF. Written as DNA, the CDR3 is TGCAGTGCTATGGAGGGGGACAGAATGGTCAATGAGCAGTTCTTC.

This clonotype was seen ten or more times. The V and J genes are TRBV20-1 and TRBJ2-1; 7 nucleotides agree with TRBD2. Germline values: CDR1 DFQATT, CDR2 SNEGSKA (reference sequence). The CDR3 spans 13 residues. V gave up 4 bases and J gave up 9 bases; unmatched junction bases: 9. CDR3 nucleotide sequence: TGCAGTGCTAAGCTCCCGGGGGGAGGTGAGCAGTTCTTC. This encodes CSAKLPGGGEQFF.